This TCR beta chain came from a study of blood T cell repertoires in COVID-19. Study details: Sites across the United States, Italy and Spain contributed samples from acute and convalescent COVID-19. PBMCs, B-cell-depleted T cells, or T cells were the source of the cDNA or gDNA that made up the material.

Per the original methods: Cell counts per sample came from amplifying reference gene primers. This table comes from immunoSEQ multiplex PCR, and its TCRdb copy is limited to in-frame clones, with some not included. D and trimming come from the DNA, and the V and J calls and clone size come from that table. The table records about 380,000 clones, around 85% of them present only once. The CDR3 totals 17 residues. The ends lost 1 base at V and 4 bases at J; junction bases unmatched: 10. Germline V gene lookup returns CDR1 MGHRA and CDR2 YSYEKL. The V call is TRBV4-1, the J call TRBJ1-5, with 7 bases identical to TRBD1. The origin of this receptor is a woman between 18 and 30 years old with acute or convalescent COVID-19. The sequencing input was peripheral blood. CDR3 in amino acids: CASSQALTGTENQPQHF. In nucleotides, the CDR3 is TGCGCCAGCAGCCAAGCACTGACCGGGACAGAGAATCAGCCCCAGCATTTT.